The entry below describes one T cell receptor (beta chain). Its antigen is undetermined. CDR1 is SGHTA and CDR2 is FQGNSA in the germline V gene. The CDR3 length is 15 residues. V shed 4 bases, J shed 8 bases, and the junction held 11 bases outside the gene matches. This entry is derived from a study of cytomegalovirus exposure and HLA in healthy donors. Overall study results and limits: Donors were assumed by presence/absence analyses to have roughly uniform sequencing depth. It was reported that TCR beta sequences correctly inferred the HLA-A and HLA-B alleles for most subjects. Cytomegalovirus-associated status was assigned to 164 TCR beta chains.

PCR amplification relied on 60 Vbeta primers (plus 13 Jbeta primers). Using immunoSEQ multiplex PCR, the repertoire was profiled, and TCRdb retains in-frame clones only, with some absent. Across about 72,000 clones, the top ten clones capture roughly 5% of the sample. This chain links TRBV7-2 with TRBJ1-1; TRBD1 matches 9 bases. The sequence was obtained from a middle-aged woman in good health and CMV-seropositive. Sequences were obtained from PBMCs. The CDR3 nucleotides read TGTGCCAGCAGCTCAAGCCCGGACAGGGGACTCGAAGCTTTCTTT. Translating it yields CASSSSPDRGLEAFF. The variable domain in full, with the rest retrieved from reference TRBV7-2 and TRBJ1-1, is GAGVSQSPSNKVTEKGKDVELRCDPISGHTALYWYRQSLGQGLEFLIYFQGNSAPDKSGLPSDRFSAERTGGSVSTLTIQRTQQEDSAVYLCASSSSPDRGLEAFFGQGTRLTVV.